These 22 T cell receptor beta chains were sequenced from one sample in a study of blood T cell repertoires in COVID-19. Measured with immunoSEQ multiplex PCR; TCRdb has only the in-frame clones, and not every one. The sample comprises about 47,000 clones, around four fifths of which are singletons, and 7.4% rests with the top ten. The sequencing input was peripheral blood. The receptors derive from a man aged 55 to 70 with active COVID-19.

The CDR3 DNA sequence: TGTGCCTGGAAGATTGGGGGGAGAAGAACAGATACGCAGTATTTT. It is translated as CAWKIGGRRTDTQYF. The chain employs TRBV30 and TRBJ2-3; possible D gene TRBD2, 6 bases. This CDR3 has 15 residues. Germline CDR1 GTSNPN, CDR2 SVGIG (reference sequence). V lost 4 bases and J 3 bases, leaving 17 bases between the germline ends.

This sequence joins TRBV11-2 and TRBJ1-1, with 10 bases that match TRBD1. This CDR3 contains 15 residues. Trimming cost V 5 bases and J 0 bases; bases outside gene matches: 3. Germline V gives CDR1 SGHAT, CDR2 FQNNGV. CDR3 amino acids: CASSRTGGLNTEAFF. Written as DNA, the CDR3 is TGTGCCAGCAGCCGGACAGGGGGGCTGAACACTGAAGCTTTCTTT.

This rearrangement joins TRBV28 to TRBJ1-4; perhaps TRBD1 as D (6 bases). CDR1 and CDR2 (germline): MDHEN, SYDVKM. Trimming left V 5 bases short and J 7 bases short, with 17 bases between. The CDR3 contains 15 residues. The CDR3 sequence is CASSPGAGSGEKLFF. The CDR3 DNA follows: TGTGCCAGCAGTCCAGGGGCAGGGTCAGGTGAAAAACTGTTTTTT.

V usage is TRBV5-1 and J usage is TRBJ1-1; D uncertain. The CDR3 runs to 15 residues. The V end was cut by 4 bases, the J end by 1 base, with 14 bases between. From germline, CDR1 is SGHRS and CDR2 YFSETQ. The CDR3 is CASSPGAGRNTEAFF. CDR3 DNA sequence: TGCGCCAGCAGCCCCGGTGCAGGCCGGAACACTGAAGCTTTCTTT.

The rearrangement joins TRBV21-1 to TRBJ1-1. TRBV21-1 constitutes a pseudogene. The CDR3 sequence is 17 residues long. The CDR3, as DNA: TGTGCCAGCAGCAGGATTATGAGGGATGGTTTGAACACTGAAGCTTTCTTT. Its protein is CASSRIMRDGLNTEAFF.

The chain uses TRBV7-8 and TRBJ2-1; D is possibly TRBD2 (6 bases). The CDR3 has 15 residues. Per the germline V gene, CDR1 is SGHVS and CDR2 is FQNEAQ. Trimming took off 2 bases at V and 2 bases at J, with 10 bases between the two ends. CDR3 nucleotide sequence: TGTGCCAGCAGCTTAATGGGGGGAGCCTACAATGAGCAGTTCTTC. Translation: CASSLMGGAYNEQFF.

The chain carries TRBV11-2 and TRBJ2-7; 8 bases are a match to TRBD1. V gave up 3 bases and J gave up 2 bases; unmatched junction bases: 3. The CDR3 has 14 amino acids. CDR1 and CDR2 from the germline V gene are SGHAT and FQNNGV. The CDR3 loop is CASSFGTGPYEQYF. The CDR3 DNA follows: TGTGCCAGCAGCTTTGGGACAGGCCCCTACGAGCAGTACTTC. The entire variable domain, with the rest obtained from reference TRBV11-2 and TRBJ2-7, is as follows: EAGVAQSPRYKIIEKRQSVAFWCNPISGHATLYWYQQILGQGPKLLIQFQNNGVVDDSQLPKDRFSAERLKGVDSTLKIQPAKLEDSAVYLCASSFGTGPYEQYFGPGTRLTVT.

This clone was counted between two and nine times. The chain links TRBV7-2 to TRBJ2-1; D is possibly TRBD2 (7 bases). Germline V gene lookup returns CDR1 SGHTA and CDR2 FQGNSA. The CDR3 has 14 amino acids. Trimming left V 6 bases short and J 3 bases short, with 12 bases between. The chain's CDR3 is CASRRGGLYNEQFF. The CDR3 coding sequence is TGTGCCAGCAGAAGGGGGGGACTCTACAATGAGCAGTTCTTC.

This clone was seen just once. The CDR3 DNA follows: TGTGCCACCAGTGATCCGGGACAGGGGACCACCGGGGAGCTGTTTTTT. It yields the protein CATSDPGQGTTGELFF. The chain joins TRBV24-1 to TRBJ2-2; 10 nucleotides agree with TRBD1. The CDR3 extends over 16 amino acids. The germline CDR1 and CDR2 sequences are KGHDR and SFDVKD. V was pared by 3 bases and J by 4 bases, with 4 bases of the junction left unmatched.

The rearrangement links TRBV28 to TRBJ1-6; 7 nucleotides line up with TRBD1. The CDR3 totals 15 residues. The V gene end was trimmed by 5 bases and the J gene end by 3 bases; junction bases not matched to a gene: 4. The germline V gene encodes CDR1 MDHEN and CDR2 SYDVKM. CDR3 amino acids: CASSPGQVYNSPLHF. The CDR3 nucleotides read TGTGCCAGCAGTCCCGGACAGGTCTATAATTCACCCCTCCACTTT.

This clone was seen more than once but under ten times. The rearrangement uses TRBV6-5 and TRBJ1-4; tentatively, D is TRBD1 (6 bases). Germline CDR1 reads MNHEY; CDR2 reads SVGAGI. The V and J ends lost 6 bases and 3 bases respectively, with 11 bases between them. This CDR3 is built from 14 residues. The CDR3 DNA is TGTGCCAGCAGACTCACAGGGTCTAATGAAAAACTGTTTTTT. Amino acid sequence: CASRLTGSNEKLFF.

The rearrangement links TRBV27 to TRBJ1-5, with 7 bases aligning to TRBD1. Germline lookup yields CDR1 MNHEY and CDR2 SMNVEV (reference sequence). This CDR3 has 18 amino acids. V lost 4 bases, J lost 1 base, and 13 bases stayed unmatched. This CDR3 is CASSSLSEGAMSNQPQHF. CDR3 in DNA: TGTGCCAGCAGTTCCCTCTCGGAGGGGGCGATGAGCAATCAGCCCCAGCATTTT.

This clone was detected only a few times. The V and J genes are TRBV12-3 or TRBV12-4 and TRBJ1-6; 7 bases align to TRBD1. CDR3 size: 13 residues. V was pared by 8 bases and J by 9 bases, with 7 bases of the junction left unmatched. The CDR3 coding sequence is TGTGCCAGCGGTACAGGGGCTTCTTCACCCCTCCACTTT. This codes for CASGTGASSPLHF.

CDR3 region: CASSFLAGGETQYF. The DNA of the CDR3 is TGTGCCAGCAGCTTTCTAGCGGGAGGAGAGACCCAGTACTTC. V is TRBV5-4 and J is TRBJ2-5; 11 nucleotides match TRBD2. Trimming took 2 bases from V and 4 from J; bases not matched to a gene: 1. CDR3 length: 14 amino acids. Germline V gene sequence: CDR1 SGHNT, CDR2 YYREEE (reference sequence).

This chain joins TRBV7-2 and TRBJ1-1; D unresolved. The germline V and J ends were trimmed by 4 bases and 1 base, with 13 bases remaining between them. There are 15 residues in the CDR3. CDR1 and CDR2 (germline): SGHTA, FQGNSA. The CDR3 loop reads CASSWSSNKNTEAFF. The CDR3 DNA is TGTGCCAGCAGCTGGTCTTCGAACAAGAACACTGAAGCTTTCTTT. The whole variable domain, remainder taken from reference TRBV7-2 and TRBJ1-1, is GAGVSQSPSNKVTEKGKDVELRCDPISGHTALYWYRQSLGQGLEFLIYFQGNSAPDKSGLPSDRFSAERTGGSVSTLTIQRTQQEDSAVYLCASSWSSNKNTEAFFGQGTRLTVV.

J is TRBJ1-3 and V is TRBV4-3, with D perhaps TRBD1 (5 bases). This CDR3 comprises 18 residues. Germline V lookup: CDR1 LGHNA, CDR2 YSLEER. V was shortened by 0 bases and J by 4 bases, with 19 bases between the two germline ends. The chain's CDR3 is CASSQEPSGIGSGNTIYF. The CDR3 bases are TGCGCCAGCAGCCAAGAACCCTCAGGGATTGGCTCCGGAAACACCATATATTTT.

The count of this clone is one. The genes are TRBV6-5 and TRBJ2-1; the match to TRBD2 covers 8 bases. Trimming removed 4 bases from V and 4 bases from J; junction bases left unmatched: 6. CDR3 size: 15 residues. Germline lookup yields CDR1 MNHEY and CDR2 SVGAGI. The CDR3: CASSLSGGQYNEQFF. The CDR3 region has the DNA TGTGCCAGCAGTTTGAGCGGGGGACAATACAATGAGCAGTTCTTC.

The CDR3: CASSSGLLRNTGELFF. The CDR3, as DNA: TGTGCCAGCAGCTCGGGATTACTTAGGAACACCGGGGAGCTGTTTTTT. V and J are TRBV9 and TRBJ2-2; D may be TRBD2 (5 bases). Trimming cost V 4 bases and J 1 base, with 14 bases left between them. Germline V gene data show CDR1 as SGDLS and CDR2 as YYNGEE. The CDR3 is 16 amino acids.

The rearrangement uses TRBV28 and TRBJ2-5; 12 bases agree with TRBD2. Looked up from germline, CDR1 is MDHEN and CDR2 is SYDVKM. V was clipped by 4 bases and J by 5 bases; unmatched bases: 5. This CDR3 spans 15 amino acids. CDR3 region: CASSSGLAGMETQYF. CDR3 nucleotides: TGTGCCAGCAGTTCCGGACTAGCGGGGATGGAGACCCAGTACTTC.

This chain uses TRBV30 with TRBJ2-1; TRBD1 matches 8 bases. Trimming removed 3 bases from V and 2 bases from J; junction bases left unmatched: 0. Germline V gene data show CDR1 as GTSNPN and CDR2 as SVGIG (reference sequence). The CDR3 has 13 amino acids. Here the CDR3 reads CAWRQGAYNEQFF. Here the CDR3 DNA reads TGTGCCTGGAGACAGGGGGCCTACAATGAGCAGTTCTTC.

The chain combines TRBV29-1 with TRBJ2-7; 11 bases are shared with TRBD2. CDR1 and CDR2 from the germline V gene are SQVTM and ANQGSEA. V lost 1 base and J lost 0; bases outside the gene matches: 2. There are 15 residues in the CDR3. The CDR3 region is CSVEGTSGSSYEQYF. DNA of the CDR3: TGCAGCGTTGAAGGGACTAGCGGGTCCTCCTACGAGCAGTACTTC.

This sequence joins TRBV9 and TRBJ2-1; 9 bases line up with TRBD1. V gave up 3 bases and J gave up 4 bases; unmatched junction bases: 5. The CDR3 is 15 residues long. CDR1 SGDLS and CDR2 YYNGEE come from the germline V gene. CDR3 region: CASSAGQGTYNEQFF. DNA for the CDR3: TGTGCCAGCAGCGCGGGACAGGGAACTTACAATGAGCAGTTCTTC.